The clone carrying this T cell receptor (beta chain) came up many times. What it binds is unknown. The patients, who ranged from 18 to 65 in age, presented with newly diagnosed hyperthyroidism lasting under 2 months. The CDR3 length is 11 residues. V lost 4 bases, J lost 6 bases, and 6 bases lay in between. The V gene's germline CDR1 is SNHLY and CDR2 FYNNEI. The CDR3 regions of TCR beta were amplified from RNA transcripts. A first-round RT-PCR of the TCR CDR3 used the HTBI primer set. TCRdb reanalysed the multiplex PCR reads using MiXCR and keeps one entry per CDR3 protein. The sample includes roughly 380,000 distinct CDR3 sequences, about 13% of them seen just once. The data were taken from a study of T cells in Graves' hyperthyroidism and ophthalmopathy. Study background: It was at initial diagnosis, before any treatment, that peripheral blood was collected. Study observations and caveats: From stable hyperthyroidism, ophthalmopathy was set apart by a 13 V-J model. Most clonotypes that expanded in the thyroid above 0.001 also showed up in blood.

The rearrangement joins TRBV2 to TRBJ1-1; D is uncertain. The TCR comes from a man aged 25 to 40 with Graves' hyperthyroidism that later progressed to Graves' ophthalmopathy. The sample consisted of blood. CDR3 sequence: CASSGAAEAFF. CDR3 nucleotide sequence: TGTGCCAGCAGTGGGGCGGCTGAAGCTTTCTTT.